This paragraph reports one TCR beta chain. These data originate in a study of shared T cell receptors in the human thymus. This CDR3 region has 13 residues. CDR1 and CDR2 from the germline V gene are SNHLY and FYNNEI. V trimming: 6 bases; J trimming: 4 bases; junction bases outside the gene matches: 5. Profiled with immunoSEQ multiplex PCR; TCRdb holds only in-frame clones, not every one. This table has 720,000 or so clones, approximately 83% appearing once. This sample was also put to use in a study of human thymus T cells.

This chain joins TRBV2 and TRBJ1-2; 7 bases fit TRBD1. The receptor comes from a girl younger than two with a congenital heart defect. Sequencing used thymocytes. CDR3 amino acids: CASRLQGPYGYTF. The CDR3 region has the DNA TGTGCCAGCAGATTACAGGGGCCCTATGGCTACACCTTC.